This T cell receptor beta chain appears in the sequencing data of a study of blood T cell repertoires in COVID-19. The overall study: The United States, Italy and Spain supplied acute and convalescent COVID-19 samples. The cDNA or gDNA used as material had been derived from T cells, B-cell-depleted T cells, or PBMCs.

Germline CDR1 and CDR2: LNHDA and SQIVND (reference sequence). The CDR3 is 16 amino acids. V lost 7 bases and J lost 1, with 19 bases in between. Authors' methods: Researchers report that nucleated cell counts were estimated from reference gene primer amplification. TCRdb's table, derived via immunoSEQ multiplex PCR, lists solely in-frame clones and lacks some. V and J calls and clone size are given by that table; D and trimming were obtained from the DNA. The sample contains 150,000 or so clones, almost 85% of which appear only once. The rearrangement links TRBV19 to TRBJ1-1; D may be TRBD1 (5 bases). The sequence was obtained from a man between 35 and 55 years old who had recovered from COVID-19. The material sequenced was peripheral blood. In DNA form, the CDR3 reads TGTGCCAGTACCTCTCCGGCGGCAGGGCCGAACACTGAAGCTTTCTTT. Translating it yields CASTSPAAGPNTEAFF. The full variable domain, in which reference TRBV19 and TRBJ1-1 provide the parts outside the CDR3, is DGGITQSPKYLFRKEGQNVTLSCEQNLNHDAMYWYRQDPGQGLRLIYYSQIVNDFQKGDIAEGYSVSREKKESFPLTVTSAQKNPTAFYLCASTSPAAGPNTEAFFGQGTRLTVV.